A selection of T cell receptor beta chains follows, all from one sample in a study of cytomegalovirus exposure and HLA in healthy donors. Sequencing was performed with immunoSEQ multiplex PCR; in TCRdb, only in-frame clones are kept and a portion is missing. The sample table sets out some 150,000 clones. Input material: PBMCs. The source is a man in his forties in good health and CMV-seronegative. The CDR3 runs from the conserved cysteine through the conserved F or W. The D gene is left open where the match is weak.

11	TRBV6-1	TRBJ2-5	-	CAVRGWETQYF	TGTGCCGTCAGAGGATGGGAGACCCAGTACTTC
14	TRBV7-9	TRBJ2-1	-	CASSLGRGYNEQFF	TGTGCCAGCAGCTTAGGCAGGGGATACAATGAGCAGTTCTTC
15	TRBV19	TRBJ1-4	-	CASSPPGLGGEKLFF	TGTGCCAGTAGTCCGCCGGGCCTGGGGGGTGAAAAACTGTTTTTT
15	TRBV7-8	TRBJ1-1	-	CASSLGWRRDTEAFF	TGTGCCAGCAGCTTAGGGTGGAGGAGGGACACTGAAGCTTTCTTT
12	TRBV6-1	TRBJ2-2	-	CARQGGTGELFF	TGTGCCAGACAGGGGGGGACCGGGGAGCTGTTTTTT
16	TRBV19	TRBJ2-1	-	CASMRDHSLPYNEQFF	TGTGCCAGTATGCGGGACCACAGCTTGCCCTACAATGAGCAGTTCTTC
12	TRBV25-1	TRBJ1-4	-	CASREPNEKLFF	TGTGCCAGCAGGGAGCCTAATGAAAAACTGTTTTTT
12	TRBV2	TRBJ1-2	-	CASSYLNGGYTF	TGTGCCAGCAGTTACTTGAATGGTGGCTACACCTTC
11	TRBV6-5	TRBJ1-1	-	CASTRSTEAFF	TGTGCCAGCACCCGAAGTACAGAAGCTTTCTTT
15	TRBV5-6	TRBJ2-7	TRBD2	CASSHTLAGGYEQYF	TGTGCCAGCAGCCACACCCTAGCGGGGGGATACGAGCAGTACTTC
15	TRBV7-8	TRBJ2-7	-	CASSLDGRTYYEQYF	TGTGCCAGCAGCTTAGACGGGAGAACTTACTACGAGCAGTACTTC
13	TRBV6-5	TRBJ2-3	-	CASSYDSTDMQYF	TGTGCCAGCAGTTACGACAGCACAGATATGCAGTATTTT
14	TRBV5-4	TRBJ1-2	TRBD1	CASSPGQGGDGYTF	TGTGCCAGCAGCCCCGGACAGGGGGGAGATGGCTACACCTTC
15	TRBV4-3	TRBJ1-5	-	CASSQAPGSNQPQHF	TGCGCCAGCAGCCAAGCCCCAGGTTCCAATCAGCCCCAGCATTTT
15	TRBV4-1	TRBJ1-1	TRBD1	CASSQMDRANTEAFF	TGCGCCAGCAGCCAAATGGACAGGGCGAACACTGAAGCTTTCTTT
19	TRBV7-8	TRBJ1-6	-	CASSLAAPVGGSNNSPLHF	TGTGCCAGCAGCTTAGCCGCGCCAGTCGGGGGGTCTAATAATTCACCCCTCCACTTT
11	TRBV5-6	TRBJ1-2	-	CASSYVQGYTF	TGTGCCAGCAGCTATGTTCAGGGCTACACCTTC
17	TRBV5-6	TRBJ1-3	-	CASSQQPGELSGNTIYF	TGTGCCAGCAGCCAACAGCCCGGGGAATTGTCTGGAAACACCATATATTTT
12	TRBV6-5	TRBJ2-1	TRBD1	CASSRTGDEQFF	TGTGCCAGCAGCCGGACAGGGGATGAGCAGTTCTTC
13	TRBV19	TRBJ2-7	TRBD1	CASSIGRGYEQYF	TGTGCCAGTAGTATAGGCAGGGGGTACGAGCAGTACTTC
16	TRBV15	TRBJ2-1	TRBD2	CATSKGGTSGANEQFF	TGTGCCACCAGCAAAGGGGGGACTAGCGGGGCCAATGAGCAGTTCTTC
15	TRBV4-2	TRBJ2-1	TRBD2	CASSQGSGEYNEQFF	TGTGCCAGCAGCCAAGGGAGCGGGGAGTACAATGAGCAGTTCTTC
14	TRBV18	TRBJ2-1	-	CASSPPTTGNEQFF	TGTGCCAGCTCACCACCAACAACAGGGAATGAGCAGTTCTTC
12	TRBV7-2	TRBJ1-2	-	CASSLGGPGYTF	TGTGCCAGCAGCTTAGGAGGGCCGGGCTACACCTTC
15	TRBV6-5	TRBJ1-1	TRBD1	CASGGTGGTYAEAFF	TGTGCCAGCGGTGGGACAGGGGGTACTTACGCTGAAGCTTTCTTT
16	TRBV27	TRBJ2-7	TRBD2	CASSWFSGGARHEQYF	TGTGCCAGCAGCTGGTTTAGCGGGGGGGCCCGACACGAGCAGTACTTC
14	TRBV18	TRBJ2-3	TRBD1	CASSPTGGTDTQYF	TGTGCCAGCTCACCGACAGGGGGGACAGATACGCAGTATTTT
20	TRBV23-1	TRBJ1-4	TRBD1	CASSQSKGQRCIATNEKLFF	TGCGCCAGCAGTCAATCGAAGGGACAGAGGTGTATCGCAACTAATGAAAAACTGTTTTTT
14	TRBV2	TRBJ2-2	TRBD1	CASRDRVLAGELFF	TGTGCCAGCAGAGACAGGGTCCTCGCCGGGGAGCTGTTTTTT
14	TRBV7-9	TRBJ1-6	-	CASSSPGPNSPLHF	TGTGCCAGCAGCTCACCGGGTCCCAATTCACCCCTCCACTTT
16	TRBV9	TRBJ1-5	TRBD1	CASSLGAGTANQPQHF	TGTGCCAGCAGCCTAGGAGCCGGGACAGCAAATCAGCCCCAGCATTTT
14	TRBV6-4	TRBJ1-1	TRBD1	CASSSTGGNTEAFF	TGTGCCAGCAGTTCGACAGGGGGGAACACTGAAGCTTTCTTT
16	TRBV9	TRBJ2-2	TRBD2	CASSTTSGGGTGELFF	TGTGCCAGCAGCACGACTAGCGGGGGAGGCACCGGGGAGCTGTTTTTT
15	TRBV5-1	TRBJ2-7	-	CASSLSTGSPYEQYF	TGCGCCAGCAGCTTGTCCACCGGGTCGCCCTACGAGCAGTACTTC
14	TRBV13	TRBJ2-7	-	CASSFAGSSYEQYF	TGTGCCAGCAGCTTCGCAGGCAGCTCCTACGAGCAGTACTTC
14	TRBV5-1	TRBJ1-1	-	CASGAGTRHTEAFF	TGCGCCAGCGGGGCGGGGACCAGGCACACTGAAGCTTTCTTT
14	TRBV7-9	TRBJ2-2	-	CASSNRDWSGELFF	TGTGCCAGCAGCAACCGGGACTGGTCCGGGGAGCTGTTTTTT
14	TRBV29-1	TRBJ1-1	-	CSVGGVMTITEAFF	TGCAGCGTTGGGGGGGTGATGACAATCACTGAAGCTTTCTTT
17	TRBV27	TRBJ2-7	TRBD1	CASSLYPQGTSSYEQYF	TGTGCCAGCAGTTTATACCCACAGGGGACCAGCTCCTACGAGCAGTACTTC
14	TRBV6-5	TRBJ1-1	-	CASSGSAGNTEAFF	TGTGCCAGCTCTGGATCAGCGGGGAACACTGAAGCTTTCTTT
15	TRBV10-3	TRBJ1-1	-	CAISESVQGSTEAFF	TGTGCCATCAGTGAGTCGGTACAGGGAAGCACTGAGGCTTTCTTT
14	TRBV29-1	TRBJ1-1	-	CSVSGSYWNTEAFF	TGCAGCGTGAGCGGGTCTTACTGGAACACTGAAGCTTTCTTT
16	TRBV6-4	TRBJ2-7	TRBD1	CASSHHGDRGCYEQYF	TGTGCCAGCAGCCACCATGGGGACAGGGGGTGCTACGAGCAGTACTTC
15	TRBV10-3	TRBJ2-7	TRBD2	CAISESTGGISLEYF	TGTGCCATCAGTGAGTCGACGGGGGGGATATCTTTGGAGTACTTC
12	TRBV2	TRBJ1-4	-	CATKTGNEKLFF	TGTGCCACAAAGACAGGAAATGAAAAACTGTTTTTT
14	TRBV6-6	TRBJ2-6	-	CASSRGSGANVLTF	TGTGCCAGCAGTAGGGGCTCTGGGGCCAACGTCCTGACTTTC
15	TRBV9	TRBJ1-2	-	CASSISGQTNYGYTF	TGTGCCAGCAGCATATCTGGACAGACTAACTATGGCTACACCTTC
17	TRBV7-3	TRBJ1-2	TRBD1	CASTPWQGVGWYYGYTF	TGTGCCAGCACCCCGTGGCAGGGGGTAGGATGGTACTATGGCTACACCTTC
15	TRBV5-1	TRBJ1-5	-	CASSLAHIGVRTQHF	TGCGCCAGCAGCTTAGCCCACATAGGGGTTCGGACCCAGCATTTT
16	TRBV7-2	TRBJ2-5	TRBD2	CASSLEGAGGQETQYF	TGTGCCAGCAGCTTAGAGGGAGCGGGGGGGCAGGAGACCCAGTACTTC
16	TRBV15	TRBJ2-1	TRBD2	CATSSRLAGGYNEQFF	TGTGCCACCAGCAGTAGACTAGCGGGGGGGTACAATGAGCAGTTCTTC